What follows are 32 T cell receptor beta chains derived from one specimen sequenced in a study of shared clonotypes between healthy human individuals. Using immunoSEQ multiplex PCR, the repertoire was profiled, and TCRdb retains in-frame clones only, with some absent. This table has hundreds of thousands of clones, more than 75% appearing once. Sample: PBMCs. The source is a woman aged 40 to 49 in good health. Some clones in this sample may be carry-over from other donors' samples.

The chain recombines TRBV5-4 with TRBJ2-7, with TRBD1 matching over 9 bases. CDR1 SGHNT and CDR2 YYREEE come from the germline V gene (reference sequence). This CDR3 region has 15 residues. V was clipped by 5 bases and J by 1 base; unmatched bases: 7. CDR3 DNA sequence: TGTGCCAGCAGGCCCTCGGGACAGGGTTCCTACGAGCAGTACTTC. Amino acids: CASRPSGQGSYEQYF.

The V call is TRBV18, the J call TRBJ2-7; 9 positions match TRBD1. The V and J ends lost 3 bases and 6 bases, in that order; junction bases with no gene match: 3. Per germline, CDR1 KGHSH and CDR2 LQKENI. The CDR3 contains 13 residues. CDR3 residues: CASSPDRGSEQYF. Here the CDR3 DNA reads TGTGCCAGCTCACCGGACAGGGGTTCCGAGCAGTACTTC.

The rearrangement joins TRBV27 to TRBJ2-3; TRBD2 is a possible D gene (6 bases). Germline V gene data show CDR1 as MNHEY and CDR2 as SMNVEV (reference sequence). CDR3 size: 13 residues. The germline V and J ends were trimmed by 6 bases and 1 base, with 8 bases remaining between them. The CDR3 reads CASRTRGTDTQYF. The CDR3, as DNA: TGTGCCAGCAGGACTAGGGGCACAGATACGCAGTATTTT.

The gene calls are TRBV29-1 and TRBJ1-1, with a weak D call TRBD1 (6 bases). Germline lookup yields CDR1 SQVTM and CDR2 ANQGSEA. Between the trimmed V and J ends, which lost 2 bases and 10 bases, there was a span of 11 bases. The CDR3 length is 11 residues. The CDR3 loop reads CSVEKDSRAFF. The CDR3 nucleotides read TGCAGCGTTGAAAAGGACAGCCGAGCTTTCTTT. The full variable domain, in which reference TRBV29-1 and TRBJ1-1 provide the parts outside the CDR3, is SAVISQKPSRDICQRGTSLTIQCQVDSQVTMMFWYRQQPGQSLTLIATANQGSEATYESGFVIDKFPISRPNLTFSTLTVSNMSPEDSSIYLCSVEKDSRAFFGQGTRLTVV.

The rearrangement joins TRBV10-3 to TRBJ2-1; D is uncertain. The V gene's germline CDR1 is ENHRY and CDR2 SYGVKD. The CDR3 runs 17 residues. V dropped 0 bases and J dropped 3 bases, with 15 bases sitting between them. DNA of the CDR3: TGTGCCATCAGTGAGTCCAGCCCCCGGACGGGCTACAATGAGCAGTTCTTC. Protein product: CAISESSPRTGYNEQFF.

The V call is TRBV4-3, the J call TRBJ2-7; the D is unclear. The germline V gene has CDR1 LGHNA and CDR2 YSLEER. The CDR3 is 17 amino acids. V dropped 1 base and J dropped 3 bases, with 19 bases sitting between them. This CDR3 reads CASSQVRVGVSNYEQYF. The CDR3 DNA reads TGCGCCAGCAGCCAAGTAAGGGTTGGGGTTAGCAACTACGAGCAGTACTTC.

The table lists this clone with a few counts. The J gene is TRBJ2-7, the V gene TRBV28, with 7 bases that match TRBD2. J gave up 3 bases and V 4 bases, and 9 bases lay outside the gene matches. The CDR3 contains 15 residues. CDR1 MDHEN and CDR2 SYDVKM come from the germline V gene. CDR3: CASSSFSRGVYEQYF. Here the CDR3 DNA reads TGTGCCAGCAGTTCGTTCAGCCGGGGGGTCTACGAGCAGTACTTC.

The genes are TRBV18 and TRBJ2-1; a possible D gene is TRBD2 (6 bases). V was shortened by 0 bases and J by 9 bases, with 18 bases between the two germline ends. The CDR3 spans 16 residues. CDR1 is KGHSH and CDR2 is LQKENI in the germline V gene. The CDR3 DNA reads TGTGCCAGCTCACCACCCTCCTCGGGGGTCGAGGGTGAGCAGTTCTTC. Translation gives CASSPPSSGVEGEQFF.

This chain joins TRBV5-6 and TRBJ2-1; 9 nucleotides line up with TRBD2. Trimming cost V 2 bases and J 7 bases; bases outside gene matches: 7. The CDR3 loop spans 15 amino acids. The V gene's germline CDR1 is SGHDT and CDR2 YYEEEE. CDR3 sequence (DNA): TGTGCCAGCAGCTTTAGCGGGAGATCTGCTAATGAGCAGTTCTTC. This codes for CASSFSGRSANEQFF.

As regards this clone: Other DNA sequences in the same sample also yield this CDR3. This chain connects TRBV5-1 to TRBJ1-5; possible D gene TRBD1, 6 bases. The CDR3 spans 13 residues. The V gene lost 2 bases and the J gene lost 7 bases, with 10 bases spanning the gap. The V gene's germline CDR1 is SGHRS and CDR2 YFSETQ. CDR3 coding DNA: TGCGCCAGCAGCTTACAGGGTGGGCAGCCCCAGCATTTT. This encodes CASSLQGGQPQHF.

V gene TRBV10-3 combines with J gene TRBJ2-1, with 10 positions matching TRBD2. The CDR3 is 15 amino acids. Germline CDR1 and CDR2: ENHRY and SYGVKD. The trim removed 4 bases at V and 5 bases at J, leaving 5 bases unmatched. The CDR3: CAISGTSGINNEQFF. In nucleotides, the CDR3 is TGTGCCATCAGTGGGACTAGCGGTATAAACAATGAGCAGTTCTTC.

Notes on this clone: This clone may be a read error of a much larger clone one base away. This sequence joins TRBV28 and TRBJ2-7; the D is unclear. There are 12 residues in the CDR3. The germline V and J ends were trimmed by 4 bases and 2 bases, with 6 bases remaining between them. Germline V CDR1 and CDR2: MDHEN, SYDVKM. The CDR3 loop reads CASSSPAYEQYF. The CDR3 DNA reads as TGTGCCAGCAGTTCCCCCGCCTACGAGCAGTACTTC.

This rearrangement joins TRBV2 to TRBJ2-1; 10 positions match TRBD2. This CDR3 region has 13 residues. V lost 7 bases to trimming and J lost 7 bases; unmatched junction nucleotides: 4. Germline loops: CDR1 SNHLY, CDR2 FYNNEI. CDR3 amino acids: CASTSGRANEQFF. The CDR3 region has the DNA TGTGCCAGCACCAGCGGGAGGGCGAATGAGCAGTTCTTC.

The chain recombines TRBV5-1 with TRBJ2-2; no clear D. V was cut by 5 bases and J by 3 bases, with 8 bases left in between. The CDR3 has 13 residues. Germline lookup yields CDR1 SGHRS and CDR2 YFSETQ. CDR3 nucleotide sequence: TGCGCCAGCAGTAGACCCGACACCGGGGAGCTGTTTTTT. Amino acids: CASSRPDTGELFF.

The genes are TRBV18 and TRBJ2-1; 9 bases are a match to TRBD1. The CDR3 has 16 amino acids. Trimming cost V 3 bases and J 5 bases; bases outside gene matches: 8. Germline V lookup: CDR1 KGHSH, CDR2 LQKENI. The CDR3 region is CASSPYRDRVDNEQFF. The CDR3 region has the DNA TGTGCCAGCTCACCCTACCGGGACAGGGTAGACAATGAGCAGTTCTTC.

This clone was recorded only once. The rearrangement links TRBV14 to TRBJ1-4; D unclear. This CDR3 spans 14 amino acids. V shed 0 bases and J shed 10 bases, with 12 bases lying between them. The germline V gene encodes CDR1 SGHDN and CDR2 FVKESK. As DNA, the CDR3 is TGTGCCAGCAGCCAAGATTTGGGAGGTGGAAAACTGTTTTTT. It is translated as CASSQDLGGGKLFF.

The chain couples TRBV18 to TRBJ2-5, with D unclear. The V end lost 3 bases, the J end lost 2 bases, and 13 bases lay between the germline ends. Germline loops: CDR1 KGHSH, CDR2 LQKENI. This CDR3 region has 15 residues. CDR3 amino acids: CASSPGDSPQETQYF. The CDR3 nucleotides are TGTGCCAGCTCACCGGGCGACTCGCCGCAAGAGACCCAGTACTTC. Filled out from reference TRBV18 and TRBJ2-5, the complete variable domain reads NAGVMQNPRHLVRRRGQEARLRCSPMKGHSHVYWYRQLPEEGLKFMVYLQKENIIDESGMPKERFSAEFPKEGPSILRIQQVVRGDSAAYFCASSPGDSPQETQYFGPGTRLLVL.

This clone was recorded only once. In DNA form, the CDR3 reads TGTGCCAGCAGTTTAACCGGATTCACCGGGGAGCTGTTTTTT. Translating it yields CASSLTGFTGELFF. The V and J genes are TRBV28 and TRBJ2-2; D gene ambiguous. The CDR3 is 14 amino acids. V shed 2 bases and J shed 4 bases, with 8 bases lying between them. The germline gives CDR1 MDHEN, CDR2 SYDVKM.

This chain joins TRBV5-1 and TRBJ1-2; 7 nucleotides agree with TRBD1. Germline lookup yields CDR1 SGHRS and CDR2 YFSETQ. Germline trimming cut 0 bases from V and 1 base from J; bases unmatched to any gene: 6. This CDR3 comprises 16 residues. CDR3 in amino acids: CASSLDTGDYNYGYTF. CDR3 sequence (DNA): TGCGCCAGCAGCTTGGATACAGGGGACTATAACTATGGCTACACCTTC. The full variable domain, its missing parts supplied by reference TRBV5-1 and TRBJ1-2, is KAGVTQTPRYLIKTRGQQVTLSCSPISGHRSVSWYQQTPGQGLQFLFEYFSETQRNKGNFPGRFSGRQFSNSRSEMNVSTLELGDSALYLCASSLDTGDYNYGYTFGSGTRLTVV.

CDR3 nucleotide sequence: TGCAGCGCAACCCCGGGGCCAGATACGCAGTATTTT. This encodes CSATPGPDTQYF. J is TRBJ2-3 and V is TRBV29-1, with D perhaps given as TRBD1 or TRBD2 (5 bases each). Trimming cost V 7 bases and J 4 bases, with 12 bases left between them. This CDR3 has 12 amino acids. Germline CDR1 and CDR2: SQVTM and ANQGSEA.

This clone was picked up a small number of times. In the same sample, other DNA sequences code for this CDR3. V usage is TRBV7-9 and J usage is TRBJ1-3; maybe TRBD1 (5 bases). The CDR3 spans 13 residues. Trimming took off 4 bases at V and 4 bases at J, with 8 bases between the two ends. The germline gives CDR1 SEHNR, CDR2 FQNEAQ (reference sequence). The CDR3: CASSSGAGNTIYF. In DNA form, the CDR3 reads TGTGCCAGCAGCTCCGGGGCGGGAAACACCATATATTTT.

V is TRBV9 and J is TRBJ2-1; no clear D gene. Trimming left V 0 bases short and J 2 bases short, with 3 bases between. The CDR3 runs 13 residues. The V gene's germline CDR1 is SGDLS and CDR2 YYNGEE. Here the CDR3 reads CASSVDPYNEQFF. CDR3 nucleotides: TGTGCCAGCAGCGTAGACCCCTACAATGAGCAGTTCTTC.

The chain recombines TRBV7-3 with TRBJ2-1; perhaps TRBD2 as D (6 bases). This CDR3 has 14 amino acids. V lost 2 bases, J lost 5 bases, and 10 bases lay in between. CDR1 and CDR2 (germline): SGHTA, FQGTGA. The CDR3 loop is CASSLAGPNNEQFF. The DNA for the CDR3 is TGTGCCAGCAGCTTAGCGGGACCAAACAATGAGCAGTTCTTC. Full variable domain (missing parts from reference TRBV7-3 and TRBJ2-1): GAGVSQTPSNKVTEKGKYVELRCDPISGHTALYWYRQSLGQGPEFLIYFQGTGAADDSGLPNDRFFAVRPEGSVSTLKIQRTERGDSAVYLCASSLAGPNNEQFFGPGTRLTVL.

The chain links TRBV5-1 to TRBJ1-2; 9 nucleotides align to TRBD1. The CDR3 contains 15 residues. The germline CDR1 and CDR2 sequences are SGHRS and YFSETQ. The V gene end was trimmed by 0 bases and the J gene end by 3 bases; junction bases not matched to a gene: 3. CDR3 loop: CASSLDRGHYYGYTF. Here the CDR3 DNA reads TGCGCCAGCAGCTTGGACAGGGGGCATTACTATGGCTACACCTTC.

J is TRBJ2-5 and V is TRBV20-1; D not resolved. There are 11 residues in the CDR3. Germline-derived CDR1 and CDR2 are DFQATT and SNEGSKA (reference sequence). The V gene lost 7 bases and the J gene lost 2 bases, with 8 bases spanning the gap. The CDR3 sequence is CSGAVQETQYF. The CDR3 DNA sequence: TGCAGTGGGGCGGTACAAGAGACCCAGTACTTC.

Note on this clone: Other DNA sequences in the same sample also yield this CDR3. The V and J genes are TRBV5-1 and TRBJ1-2; 7 nucleotides match TRBD1. Germline V gives CDR1 SGHRS, CDR2 YFSETQ. The V gene end was trimmed by 4 bases and the J gene end by 3 bases; junction bases not matched to a gene: 3. The CDR3 covers 13 residues. DNA of the CDR3: TGCGCCAGCAGCCTAGACAGGGACTATGGCTACACCTTC. Encoded protein: CASSLDRDYGYTF.

On this clone itself: This may be a read error: a much more frequent sequence differs by one nucleotide. This rearrangement joins TRBV28 to TRBJ2-1; D is unclear. The CDR3 runs 13 residues. CDR1 and CDR2 from the germline V gene are MDHEN and SYDVKM. V gave up 2 bases and J gave up 2 bases, with 4 bases separating them. DNA for the CDR3: TGTGCCAGCAGTTTAGACGCCTACAATGAGCAGTTCTTC. Its translation is CASSLDAYNEQFF.

The sample holds one count of this clone. The V gene is TRBV19, the J gene TRBJ1-2, with TRBD1 matching over 7 bases. CDR1 LNHDA and CDR2 SQIVND come from the germline V gene (reference sequence). The V gene end was trimmed by 4 bases and the J gene end by 8 bases; junction bases not matched to a gene: 7. There are 13 residues in the CDR3. The CDR3 loop is CASSTQTGTGYTF. The CDR3 DNA reads TGTGCCAGTAGTACCCAGACAGGGACGGGCTACACCTTC.

V and J are TRBV18 and TRBJ2-6, with D uncertain. V gave up 4 bases and J gave up 0 bases, with 4 bases separating them. This CDR3 spans 14 amino acids. The germline V gene has CDR1 KGHSH and CDR2 LQKENI. The CDR3 coding sequence is TGTGCCAGCTCACTGGGCTCTGGGGCCAACGTCCTGACTTTC. It encodes CASSLGSGANVLTF.

This clone was observed a few times. The chain uses TRBV18 and TRBJ1-4, with unresolved D. This CDR3 comprises 14 residues. The germline gives CDR1 KGHSH, CDR2 LQKENI. V was pared by 1 base and J by 6 bases, with 9 bases between. The CDR3 DNA follows: TGTGCCAGCTCACCACAGTACCGGGATGAAAAACTGTTTTTT. Amino acid sequence: CASSPQYRDEKLFF.

The chain links TRBV6-1 to TRBJ2-7, with D possibly matching TRBD1 (6 bases). Germline V gene lookup returns CDR1 MNHNS and CDR2 SASEGT. CDR3 size: 13 residues. Trimming shortened V by 8 bases and J by 0 bases, and 11 bases separated the two germline ends. CDR3 nucleotide sequence: TGTGCCAGCGAGGACAGTTTCTCCTACGAGCAGTACTTC. Residues: CASEDSFSYEQYF.

The chain links TRBV5-8 to TRBJ1-5; D call uncertain. The length of the CDR3 is 13 residues. Trimming pared 1 base from V and 0 bases from J, leaving 2 bases between. Looked up from germline, CDR1 is SGHTS and CDR2 is YDEGEE. Written as DNA, the CDR3 is TGTGCCAGCAGCTTGTTTAGCAATCAGCCCCAGCATTTT. Its protein is CASSLFSNQPQHF.